These T cell receptor beta chains were read from a single sample in a study of cytomegalovirus exposure and HLA in healthy donors. The assay was immunoSEQ multiplex PCR, and TCRdb's table has in-frame clones only and misses some. The sample contains some 170,000 clones, more than 75% of which appear only once. Material: PBMCs. Receptors were obtained from a man in his late teens or twenties in good health and CMV-seropositive. Each CDR3 is given with its conserved first and last residue. Each record gives: clone size, V gene, CDR3 protein. Rows may omit the clone size; those that give it use once, few, many or a size class.

>NA|TRBV2
CASHRGGAYGYTF
>few|TRBV6-6
CASRGRLAGGTDTQYF
>NA|TRBV7-2
CASSLRRADGYTF
>NA|TRBV30
CAWSIQGAYEQYF
>NA|TRBV7-9
CASSSQPGTEAFF
>NA|TRBV5-6
CASSLGSTIEKLFF
>NA|TRBV2
CASIGLVGTEAFF
>NA|TRBV7-3
CASSPYLGGYNEQFF
>NA|TRBV4-1
CASSQQAGQGPTDTQYF
>once|TRBV19
CASSIEDRGLGAFF
>NA|TRBV19
CATLRDSNGYTF
>NA|TRBV5-1
CASSGQAGGKETQYF
>medium-sized|TRBV7-9
CASSSAPVGAQHF
>NA|TRBV5-6
CASSFGGHEQFF
>NA|TRBV10-3
CAISEGDSNQPQHF
>NA|TRBV28
CASGGYTDTQYF
>NA|TRBV28
CAKTPRESSYNEQFF
>NA|TRBV6-1
CASSLTGGGNTQYF
>NA|TRBV29-1
CSVGGQTDTQYF
>NA|TRBV7-3
CASSRDRVGAGELFF
>few|TRBV9
CASSVGGGGTYEQYF
>NA|TRBV5-1
CASSEGSYEQYF
>NA|TRBV9
CASSVGGTSGNTIYF
>NA|TRBV7-9
CASSLALAGGLILQETQYF
>NA|TRBV27
CASSFRTGMDGYTF
>NA|TRBV9
CASSVVGAGGELFF
>once|TRBV30
CAWKKRPLGTQYF
>NA|TRBV6-6
CASSYVSSGSYEQYF
>NA|TRBV11-2
CASSLSRREQYF
>NA|TRBV9
CASSVGLAGVAGELFF
>NA|TRBV19
CASSIRASGVADTQYF
>NA|TRBV9
CANNSAGLANIQYF
>NA|TRBV28
CASEGGGNYGYTF
>few|TRBV19
CASSIGTSSSPLHF
>NA|TRBV10-3
CAIKGDKGYNSPLHF
>NA|TRBV5-1
CASSLAGASGNNEQFF
>once|TRBV2
CASSVGQGSFSPLHF
>NA|TRBV5-4
CASSLNRGGGAEAFF
>NA|TRBV15
CATSLSTGVTEAFF
>NA|TRBV2
CASSPPMGGAYNEQFF
>NA|TRBV6-1
CASSERQGAEAFF
>NA|TRBV4-3
CASSQGQTYEQYF
>NA|TRBV5-1
CASSLEGAYEKLFF
>NA|TRBV4-3
CASRTSGKYNTGELFF
>NA|TRBV5-4
CASSFQVLEETQYF
>NA|TRBV28
CASSLPGLAGGSEQFF
>NA|TRBV11-2
CASSGGLDYEQYF
>NA|TRBV2
CASRFVVAGYDNEQFF
>NA|TRBV7-2
CASSPLKSSGSFRRYEQYF
>once|TRBV6-1
CASSEAAGRLAFF
>once|TRBV27
CASSSLPLDSNQPQHF
>NA|TRBV29-1
CSVERTGSNYGYTF
>NA|TRBV14
CASSLPRGSALPSYNEQFF
>NA|TRBV4-3
CASSQGPSGGAYEQYF
>NA|TRBV6-6
CASGQGDEKLFF
>NA|TRBV30
CAWSVGDRAEAFF
>NA|TRBV9
CASSTLQGAGGYTF
>NA|TRBV21-1
CASTHLAGAVETQYF
>NA|TRBV4-3
CASSQTPGDRGDEQFF
>few|TRBV5-4
CASSGTGGIGNTIYF